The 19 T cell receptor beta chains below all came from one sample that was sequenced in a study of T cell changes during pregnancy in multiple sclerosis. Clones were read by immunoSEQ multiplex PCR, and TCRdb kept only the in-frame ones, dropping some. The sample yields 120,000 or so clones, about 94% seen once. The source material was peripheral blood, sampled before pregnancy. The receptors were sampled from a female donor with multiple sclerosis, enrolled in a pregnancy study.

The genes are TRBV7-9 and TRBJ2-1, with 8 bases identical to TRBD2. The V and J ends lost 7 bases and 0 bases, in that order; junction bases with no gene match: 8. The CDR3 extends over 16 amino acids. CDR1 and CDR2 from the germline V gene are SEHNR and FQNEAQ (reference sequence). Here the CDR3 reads CASTGGPGGSYNEQFF. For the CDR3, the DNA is TGTGCCAGCACGGGAGGGCCGGGGGGCTCCTACAATGAGCAGTTCTTC.

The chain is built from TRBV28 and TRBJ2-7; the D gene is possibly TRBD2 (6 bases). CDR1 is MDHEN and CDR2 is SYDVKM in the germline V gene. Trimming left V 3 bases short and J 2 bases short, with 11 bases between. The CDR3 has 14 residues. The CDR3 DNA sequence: TGTGCCAGCAGTTTCGGGGGACGGACCTACGAGCAGTACTTC. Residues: CASSFGGRTYEQYF. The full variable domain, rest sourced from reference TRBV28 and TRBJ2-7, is DVKVTQSSRYLVKRTGEKVFLECVQDMDHENMFWYRQDPGLGLRLIYFSYDVKMKEKGDIPEGYSVSREKKERFSLILESASTNQTSMYLCASSFGGRTYEQYFGPGTRLTVT.

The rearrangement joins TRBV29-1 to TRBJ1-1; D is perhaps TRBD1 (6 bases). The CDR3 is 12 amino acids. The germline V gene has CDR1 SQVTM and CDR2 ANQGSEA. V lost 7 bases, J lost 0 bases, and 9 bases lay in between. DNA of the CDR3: TGCAGCGGGACAGCGATGAACACTGAAGCTTTCTTT. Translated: CSGTAMNTEAFF. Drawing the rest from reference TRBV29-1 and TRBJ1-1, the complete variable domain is SAVISQKPSRDICQRGTSLTIQCQVDSQVTMMFWYRQQPGQSLTLIATANQGSEATYESGFVIDKFPISRPNLTFSTLTVSNMSPEDSSIYLCSGTAMNTEAFFGQGTRLTVV.

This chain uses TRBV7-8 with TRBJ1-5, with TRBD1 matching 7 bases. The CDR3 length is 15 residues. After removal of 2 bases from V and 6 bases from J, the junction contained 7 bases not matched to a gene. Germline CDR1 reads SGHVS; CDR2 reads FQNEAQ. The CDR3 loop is CASSLRGLGFQPQHF. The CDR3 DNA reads TGTGCCAGCAGCTTAAGGGGGCTTGGGTTTCAGCCCCAGCATTTT. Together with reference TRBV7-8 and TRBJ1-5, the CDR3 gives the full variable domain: GAGVSQSPRYKVAKRGQDVALRCDPISGHVSLFWYQQALGQGPEFLTYFQNEAQLDKSGLPSDRFFAERPEGSVSTLKIQRTQQEDSAVYLCASSLRGLGFQPQHFGDGTRLSIL.

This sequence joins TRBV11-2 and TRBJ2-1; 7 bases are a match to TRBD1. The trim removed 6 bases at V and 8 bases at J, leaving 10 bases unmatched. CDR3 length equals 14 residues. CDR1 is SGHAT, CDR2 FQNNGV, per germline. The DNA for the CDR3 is TGTGCCAGCAGTCCAGGGGGTGGGGGTCATGAGCAGTTCTTC. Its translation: CASSPGGGGHEQFF.

CDR3 in DNA: TGTGCCAGCCATGACAGGGCAACAGATACGCAGTATTTT. The encoded protein is CASHDRATDTQYF. This chain uses TRBV6-1 with TRBJ2-3, with 7 positions matching TRBD1. Germline CDR1 is MNHNS and CDR2 is SASEGT. The CDR3 contains 13 residues. V lost 8 bases and J lost 3; bases outside the gene matches: 5.

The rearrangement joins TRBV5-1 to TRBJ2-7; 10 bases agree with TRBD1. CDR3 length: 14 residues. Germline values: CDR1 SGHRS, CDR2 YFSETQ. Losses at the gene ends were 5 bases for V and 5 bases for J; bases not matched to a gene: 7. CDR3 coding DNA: TGCGCCAGCAGTCGCGGACAGGGGGTGGACGAGCAGTACTTC. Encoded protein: CASSRGQGVDEQYF.

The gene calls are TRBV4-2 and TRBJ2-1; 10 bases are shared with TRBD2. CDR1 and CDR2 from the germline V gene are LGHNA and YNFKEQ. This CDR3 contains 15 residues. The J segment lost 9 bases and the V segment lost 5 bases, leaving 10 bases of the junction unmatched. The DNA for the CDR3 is TGTGCCAGCAGCGTCGAGGAGCGGGAGGGCCTTGAGCAGTTCTTC. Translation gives CASSVEEREGLEQFF.

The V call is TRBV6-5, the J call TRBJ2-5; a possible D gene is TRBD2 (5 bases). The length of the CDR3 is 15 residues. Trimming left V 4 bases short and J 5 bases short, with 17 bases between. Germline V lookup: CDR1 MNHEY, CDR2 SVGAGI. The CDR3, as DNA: TGTGCCAGCAGTTTTTGGGGTGAGGGTGGGGAGACCCAGTACTTC. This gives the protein CASSFWGEGGETQYF.

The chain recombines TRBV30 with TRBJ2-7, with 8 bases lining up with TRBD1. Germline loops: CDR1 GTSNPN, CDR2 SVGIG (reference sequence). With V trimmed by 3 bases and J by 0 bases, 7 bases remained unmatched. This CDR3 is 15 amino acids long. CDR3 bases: TGTGCCTGGAGCCTCGACAGGGGCCCCTCCTACGAGCAGTACTTC. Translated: CAWSLDRGPSYEQYF.

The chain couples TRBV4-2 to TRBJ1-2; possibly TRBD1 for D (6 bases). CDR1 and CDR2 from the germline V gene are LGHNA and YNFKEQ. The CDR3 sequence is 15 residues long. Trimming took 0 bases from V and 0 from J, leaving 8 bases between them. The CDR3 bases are TGTGCCAGCAGCCAAGAGGCAGGGGCTAACTATGGCTACACCTTC. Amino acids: CASSQEAGANYGYTF.

CDR3 amino acids: CASSSLAGVTDTQYF. In nucleotides, the CDR3 is TGTGCCAGCAGCTCCCTAGCGGGGGTAACAGATACGCAGTATTTT. The chain uses TRBV13 and TRBJ2-3; 10 nucleotides line up with TRBD2. Germline V lookup: CDR1 PRHDT, CDR2 FYEKMQ (reference sequence). Unmatched junction bases numbered 4, after V lost 4 bases and J lost 3 bases. This CDR3 has 15 residues.

The CDR3 is CASSPRLAVTDTQYF. The CDR3 nucleotides are TGTGCCAGCAGTCCGAGACTAGCAGTCACAGATACGCAGTATTTT. The chain has TRBV6-1 and TRBJ2-3, with TRBD2 identical over 7 bases. Germline CDR1 is MNHNS and CDR2 is SASEGT. CDR3 size: 15 residues. V dropped 5 bases and J dropped 2; count of bases not matched to a gene: 7.

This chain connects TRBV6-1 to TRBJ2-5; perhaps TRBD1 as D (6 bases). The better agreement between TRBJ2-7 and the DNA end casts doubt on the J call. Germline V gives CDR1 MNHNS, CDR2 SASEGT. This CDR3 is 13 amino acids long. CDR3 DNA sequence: TGTGCCAGCAGTCGACAGGTTTCCTACGAGCAGTACTTC. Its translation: CASSRQVSYEQYF.

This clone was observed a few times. The CDR3 DNA reads as TGCGCCAGCAGTCCAGCGGGGGGGAACACTGAAGCTTTCTTT. Its protein is CASSPAGGNTEAFF. This rearrangement joins TRBV23-1 to TRBJ1-1; D is perhaps TRBD1 (5 bases). TRBV23-1 is an ORF for which the function is uncertain. V lost 4 bases and J 1 base, leaving 10 bases between the germline ends. The CDR3 sequence is 14 residues long.

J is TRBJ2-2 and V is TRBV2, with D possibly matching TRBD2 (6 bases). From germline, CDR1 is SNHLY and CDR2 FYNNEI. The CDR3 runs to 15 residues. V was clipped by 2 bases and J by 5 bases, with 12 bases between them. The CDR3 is CASSEMERGTGELFF. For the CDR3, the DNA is TGTGCCAGCAGTGAAATGGAACGGGGGACCGGGGAGCTGTTTTTT.

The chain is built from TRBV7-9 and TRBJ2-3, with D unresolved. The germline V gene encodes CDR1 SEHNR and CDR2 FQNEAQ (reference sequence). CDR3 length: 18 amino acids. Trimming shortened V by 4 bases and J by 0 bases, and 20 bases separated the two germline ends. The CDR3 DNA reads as TGTGCCAGCAGCTCCAATAAGCTTAGAATTCTAAGCACAGATACGCAGTATTTT. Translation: CASSSNKLRILSTDTQYF.

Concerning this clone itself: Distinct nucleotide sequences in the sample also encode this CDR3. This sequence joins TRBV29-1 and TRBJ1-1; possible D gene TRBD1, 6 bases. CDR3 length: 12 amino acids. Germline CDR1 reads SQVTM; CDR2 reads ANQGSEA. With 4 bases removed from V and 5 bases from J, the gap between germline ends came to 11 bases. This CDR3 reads CSVGRGGTEAFF. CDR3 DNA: TGCAGCGTTGGCAGGGGAGGGACTGAAGCTTTCTTT.

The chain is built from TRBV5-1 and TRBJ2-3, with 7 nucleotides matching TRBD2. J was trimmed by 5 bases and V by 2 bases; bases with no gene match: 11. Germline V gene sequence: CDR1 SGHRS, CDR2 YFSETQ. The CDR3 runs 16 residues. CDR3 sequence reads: CASSFAAGRRRDTQYF. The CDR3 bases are TGCGCCAGCAGCTTCGCGGCCGGGAGGCGACGAGATACGCAGTATTTT.